This TCR beta chain stems from a study of blood T cell repertoires in COVID-19. Study overall: The origin of the acute and convalescent COVID-19 samples was the United States, Italy and Spain.

Per the authors' pipeline: Nucleated cell number was recorded as an estimate derived from reference gene primer amplification. Sequencing used immunoSEQ multiplex PCR; TCRdb keeps in-frame clones, though not all of them. The D gene and trimming were derived from the DNA, and the V and J assignments and clone size from that table. The sample includes 180,000 or so clones, 80% to 90% of them seen just once. The CDR3 has 13 residues. Trimming left V 1 base short and J 3 bases short, with 6 bases between. Germline V CDR1 and CDR2: MNHNS, SASEGT. Sequencing was done on a sample of peripheral blood. The sequence came from a man aged 35-49 years who had recovered from COVID-19. The V call is TRBV6-1, the J call TRBJ1-2; possibly TRBD1 for D (5 bases). The CDR3 here is CASSEGGHYGYTF. The CDR3 nucleotides read TGTGCCAGCAGTGAAGGGGGCCACTATGGCTACACCTTC.